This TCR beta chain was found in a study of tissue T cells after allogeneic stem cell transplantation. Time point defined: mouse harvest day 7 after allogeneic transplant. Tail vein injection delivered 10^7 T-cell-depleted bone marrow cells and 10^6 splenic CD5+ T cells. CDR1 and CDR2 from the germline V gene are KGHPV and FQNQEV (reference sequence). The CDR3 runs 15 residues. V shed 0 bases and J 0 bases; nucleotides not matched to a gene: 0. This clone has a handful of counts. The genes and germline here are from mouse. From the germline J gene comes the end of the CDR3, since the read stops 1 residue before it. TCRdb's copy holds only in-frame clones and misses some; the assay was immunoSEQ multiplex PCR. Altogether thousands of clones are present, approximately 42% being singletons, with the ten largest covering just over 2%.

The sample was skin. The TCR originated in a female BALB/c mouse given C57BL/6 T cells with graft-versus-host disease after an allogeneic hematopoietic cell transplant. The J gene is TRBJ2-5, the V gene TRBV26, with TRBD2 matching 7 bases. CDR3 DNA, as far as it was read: TGTGCCAGCAGTCTGTCGGGGGGGAACCAAGACACCCAGTAC. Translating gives CASSLSGGNQDTQY. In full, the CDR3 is CASSLSGGNQDTQYF. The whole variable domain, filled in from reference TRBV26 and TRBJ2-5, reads NSKVIQTPRYLVKGQGQKAKMRCIPEKGHPVVFWYQQNKNNEFKFLINFQNQEVLQQIDMTEKRFSAECPSNSPCSLEIQSSEAGDSALYLCASSLSGGNQDTQYFGPGTRLLVL.